This is a list of T cell receptor beta chains from one sample in a study of T cells in localized non-small cell lung cancer. Measured with immunoSEQ multiplex PCR; TCRdb has only the in-frame clones, and not every one. The sample has thousands of clones, around 28% seen once. The material sequenced was lung tumor tissue, taken before any cancer treatment. These receptors were taken from a woman aged 40-75 years with stage III lung adenocarcinoma. Each CDR3 is given with its conserved first and last residue. D genes are given only for firm matches. The size of a clone is reported for some rows only, either as once, few or many, or as a class for expanded clones.

>TRBV11-3|NA|TRBJ1-2|NA
CASSLSGATNYGYTF
TGTGCCAGCAGCTTATCCGGGGCAACTAACTATGGCTACACCTTC
>TRBV28|NA|TRBJ1-3|once
CASSLRVTGSGNTIYF
TGTGCCAGCAGTTTAAGGGTTACAGGGTCTGGAAACACCATATATTTT
>TRBV18|NA|TRBJ2-7|NA
CASSAGGQAYEQYF
TGTGCCAGCTCAGCGGGTGGGCAGGCCTACGAGCAGTACTTC
>TRBV11-3|TRBD1|TRBJ2-7|NA
CASSLGRRDRNSYEQYF
TGTGCCAGCAGCTTGGGCCGCCGGGACAGGAACTCCTACGAGCAGTACTTC
>TRBV19|TRBD1|TRBJ1-2|NA
CASSFRRDRSNYGYTF
TGTGCCAGTAGTTTTCGCCGGGACAGGAGTAACTATGGCTACACCTTC
>TRBV18|TRBD2|TRBJ2-4|NA
CASSAGESKNIQYF
TGTGCCAGCTCAGCGGGGGAGTCCAAAAACATTCAGTACTTC
>TRBV11-3|NA|TRBJ1-1|few
CASQTVGGWSTEAFF
TGTGCCAGCCAAACGGTGGGGGGCTGGAGCACTGAAGCTTTCTTT
>TRBV28|TRBD1|TRBJ2-3|medium-sized
CASSLTAGTGSTDTQYF
TGTGCCAGCAGTTTAACGGCCGGGACAGGAAGCACAGATACGCAGTATTTT
>TRBV1|NA|TRBJ2-7|few
CASSLGDASYEQYF
TGCGCCAGCAGCCTAGGGGACGCGTCCTACGAGCAGTACTTC
>TRBV29-1|NA|TRBJ1-1|NA
CSPSGRESVNTEAFF
TGCAGCCCCTCGGGGAGGGAATCCGTGAACACTGAAGCTTTCTTT
>TRBV9|NA|TRBJ2-7|medium-sized
CASSVERGSYEQYF
TGTGCCAGCAGCGTAGAGAGGGGAAGCTACGAGCAGTACTTC
>TRBV29-1|TRBD2|TRBJ2-5|NA
CSVADGGETQYF
TGCAGCGTTGCTGACGGGGGGGAGACCCAGTACTTC
>TRBV6-8|NA|TRBJ1-5|NA
CASRYFTEPQHF
TGTGCCAGCAGATATTTCACCGAGCCCCAGCATTTT
>TRBV19|NA|TRBJ1-1|NA
CASTGAVTEAFF
TGTGCCAGTACTGGGGCGGTCACTGAAGCTTTCTTT
>TRBV6-8|NA|TRBJ2-2|few
CASRLDRYTGELFF
TGTGCCAGCAGACTTGACAGATACACCGGGGAGCTGTTTTTT
>TRBV7-6|NA|TRBJ1-3|NA
CASSLAPSGSGNTIYF
TGTGCCAGCAGCTTAGCCCCCTCGGGCTCTGGAAACACCATATATTTT
>TRBV6-8|TRBD1|TRBJ1-2|few
CASSRQGSEYGYTF
TGTGCCAGCAGTCGACAGGGCTCGGAGTATGGCTACACCTTC
>TRBV28|NA|TRBJ1-1|few
CASSFSSRTEKAFF
TGTGCCAGCAGTTTCAGTTCTAGGACAGAAAAAGCTTTCTTT
>TRBV29-1|NA|TRBJ2-3|few
CSVGPNTDTQYF
TGCAGCGTCGGACCCAACACAGATACGCAGTATTTT
>TRBV11-3|NA|TRBJ1-1|medium-sized
CASSLGLENTEAFF
TGTGCCAGCAGCTTAGGTTTAGAGAACACTGAAGCTTTCTTT
>TRBV25-1|TRBD1|TRBJ2-7|NA
CASSESPGGSYEQYF
TGTGCCAGCAGTGAATCCCCAGGGGGCTCCTACGAGCAGTACTTC
>TRBV11-3|TRBD1|TRBJ1-2|large
CASSLGRQGVNYGYTF
TGTGCCAGCAGCTTGGGGCGACAGGGAGTCAACTATGGCTACACCTTC
>TRBV18|NA|TRBJ1-3|few
CASSPPSKPGNTIYF
TGTGCCAGCTCACCACCATCCAAGCCGGGAAACACCATATATTTT
>TRBV28|TRBD2|TRBJ2-7|NA
CASIQFGAGGPNEQYF
TGTGCCAGCATCCAATTCGGGGCGGGAGGGCCCAACGAGCAGTACTTC
>TRBV5-1|NA|TRBJ2-1|NA
CASEEGDSYNEQFF
TGCGCCAGCGAGGAGGGGGACTCCTACAATGAGCAGTTCTTC
>TRBV19|NA|TRBJ1-2|NA
CASSIFKTGDYGYTF
TGTGCCAGTAGTATCTTTAAGACAGGAGACTATGGCTACACCTTC
>TRBV6-8|TRBD1|TRBJ2-7|NA
CATQTGVSYEQYF
TGTGCCACCCAGACAGGGGTAAGCTACGAGCAGTACTTC
>TRBV6-7|NA|TRBJ1-1|NA
CASSGQLGAFF
TGTGCCAGCAGTGGTCAGTTGGGGGCTTTCTTT
>TRBV10-3|TRBD1|TRBJ2-5|few
CAISESWDREGQETQYF
TGTGCCATCAGTGAGTCTTGGGACAGGGAAGGCCAAGAGACCCAGTACTTC
>TRBV11-3|TRBD1|TRBJ1-4|NA
CASSPGTGTNEKLFF
TGTGCCAGCAGCCCCGGGACAGGTACTAATGAAAAACTGTTTTTT
>TRBV6-8|NA|TRBJ2-5|NA
CASRKGGIETQYF
TGTGCCAGCAGGAAGGGGGGGATCGAGACCCAGTACTTC
>TRBV19|NA|TRBJ1-1|NA
CASSIVGQAFF
TGTGCCAGTAGTATCGTTGGGCAAGCTTTCTTT
>TRBV6-8|NA|TRBJ1-1|few
CASRFPGADTEAFF
TGTGCCAGCAGATTCCCAGGGGCTGACACTGAAGCTTTCTTT
>TRBV6-8|NA|TRBJ2-3|NA
CASSDSIEEDTQYF
TGTGCCAGCAGTGACTCGATCGAAGAGGATACGCAGTATTTT
>TRBV11-3|NA|TRBJ2-2|few
CASSLLGQPNTGELFF
TGTGCCAGCAGCTTATTGGGACAACCAAACACCGGGGAGCTGTTTTTT
>TRBV6-8|NA|TRBJ2-7|few
CASKWGGPGSYEQYF
TGTGCCAGCAAATGGGGGGGGCCGGGTTCCTACGAGCAGTACTTC
>TRBV28|NA|TRBJ1-1|NA
CASSFGGQNTEAFF
TGTGCCAGCAGTTTCGGCGGGCAGAACACTGAAGCTTTCTTT
>TRBV5-1|NA|TRBJ1-1|NA
CASSLVSGSTEAFF
TGCGCCAGCAGCTTGGTCTCAGGGAGCACTGAAGCTTTCTTT
>TRBV12-2|NA|TRBJ1-3|few
CASNTGASPGNTIYF
TGTGCCAGTAATACAGGGGCTAGTCCTGGAAACACCATATATTTT
>TRBV29-1|NA|TRBJ2-7|NA
CSVEGRTTGEQYF
TGCAGCGTTGAGGGCAGGACGACTGGCGAGCAGTACTTC
>TRBV6-8|NA|TRBJ2-7|few
CASGVSSYEQYF
TGTGCCAGCGGGGTCAGCTCCTACGAGCAGTACTTC
>TRBV11-3|TRBD2|TRBJ2-7|large
CASSGRTSGVIYEQYF
TGTGCCAGCAGCGGGCGAACTAGCGGGGTGATCTACGAGCAGTACTTC
>TRBV7-4|NA|TRBJ2-5|NA
CASSSIRQETQYF
TGTGCCAGCAGCTCCATCCGCCAAGAGACCCAGTACTTC
>TRBV19|NA|TRBJ1-5|NA
CASSIPRGSNQPQHF
TGTGCCAGTAGTATACCCAGGGGTAGCAATCAGCCCCAGCATTTT
>TRBV29-1|NA|TRBJ1-1|NA
CSVTVPRAMNTEAFF
TGCAGCGTAACAGTCCCCAGGGCGATGAACACTGAAGCTTTCTTT
>TRBV10-2|NA|TRBJ2-7|NA
CASSELGGNPYEQYF
TGCGCCAGCAGTGAGTTGGGTGGGAACCCCTACGAGCAGTACTTC
>TRBV7-2|TRBD1|TRBJ1-1|NA
CASRRTGATEAFF
TGTGCCAGCAGACGGACAGGCGCCACTGAAGCTTTCTTT
>TRBV9|TRBD1|TRBJ2-7|NA
CASSVGGTGTKEQYF
TGTGCCAGCAGCGTAGGTGGGACAGGGACAAAGGAGCAGTACTTC